A single sample gave rise to the 8 T cell receptor beta chains below, sequenced in a study of CD8 T cells in Susac syndrome. It was with random hexamers that roughly 0.5 to 1 ug RNA was reverse transcribed. Via MiXCR, TCRdb re-called the immunoSEQ multiplex PCR reads, giving one row per CDR3 protein. The sample contains 190,000 or so distinct CDR3 sequences, 85% to 95% of which appear only once. The specimen was CD4+ T cells from PBMCs. The origin of the receptors is a human donor with multiple sclerosis.

The CDR3 is CASSFEQGSEAFF. The DNA for the CDR3 is TGTGCCAGCAGTTTTGAACAGGGCTCTGAAGCTTTCTTT. V and J are TRBV12-3 or TRBV12-4 and TRBJ1-1, with a weak D call TRBD1 (6 bases). This CDR3 spans 13 amino acids. Trimming shortened V by 3 bases and J by 6 bases, and 11 bases separated the two germline ends.

The rearrangement links TRBV4-2 to TRBJ1-1; D call uncertain. V was cut by 4 bases and J by 3 bases, with 15 bases left in between. Germline CDR1 is LGHNA and CDR2 is YNFKEQ. This CDR3 has 15 residues. The CDR3 sequence: CASSPRINVHTEAFF. The CDR3 DNA follows: TGTGCCAGCAGCCCCCGGATAAACGTACACACTGAAGCTTTCTTT.

J is TRBJ2-5 and V is TRBV12-3 or TRBV12-4, with 8 nucleotides matching TRBD1. J gave up 7 bases and V 6 bases, and 7 bases lay outside the gene matches. The length of the CDR3 is 13 residues. CDR3 region: CASSWTGMGTQYF. For the CDR3, the DNA is TGTGCCAGCAGCTGGACAGGGATGGGGACCCAGTACTTC.

This chain uses TRBV20-1 with TRBJ2-3, with D hard to call. CDR1 and CDR2 from the germline V gene are DFQATT and SNEGSKA (reference sequence). Deletions cut 6 bases from V and 1 base from J, with 14 bases between. The CDR3 extends over 14 amino acids. This CDR3 reads CSATSPQGTDTQYF. In DNA form, the CDR3 reads TGCAGTGCCACCAGCCCACAAGGCACAGATACGCAGTATTTT.

The genes are TRBV3-1 and TRBJ2-3, with D perhaps TRBD2 (6 bases). In germline, CDR1 is LGHDT, CDR2 YNNKEL (reference sequence). The CDR3 length is 14 residues. Between the trimmed V and J ends, which lost 8 bases and 2 bases, there was a span of 14 bases. CDR3 amino acids: CASRSSGYTDTQYF. CDR3 DNA sequence: TGTGCCAGCCGGAGTAGCGGATACACAGATACGCAGTATTTT.

The chain is built from TRBV12-5 and TRBJ2-3, with D unresolved. The germline CDR1 and CDR2 sequences are LGHNT and FRNRAP. This CDR3 is 14 amino acids long. V was clipped by 3 bases and J by 0 bases, with 7 bases between them. The CDR3 here is CASGFTVSTDTQYF. The CDR3 coding sequence is TGTGCTAGTGGTTTTACAGTTAGCACAGATACGCAGTATTTT. Complete variable domain (other parts from reference TRBV12-5 and TRBJ2-3): DARVTQTPRHKVTEMGQEVTMRCQPILGHNTVFWYRQTMMQGLELLAYFRNRAPLDDSGMPKDRFSAEMPDATLATLKIQPSEPRDSAVYFCASGFTVSTDTQYFGPGTRLTVL.

The chain uses TRBV30 and TRBJ1-2, with D perhaps TRBD1 (6 bases). The V gene lost 0 bases and the J gene lost 7 bases, with 15 bases spanning the gap. CDR1 is GTSNPN and CDR2 is SVGIG in the germline V gene (reference sequence). This CDR3 spans 14 amino acids. The CDR3 is CAWSVRQTGSGYTF. CDR3 coding DNA: TGTGCCTGGAGTGTACGGCAGACAGGATCTGGCTACACCTTC.

The chain has TRBV7-3 and TRBJ2-1; 10 nucleotides match TRBD2. CDR1 SGHTA and CDR2 FQGTGA come from the germline V gene. The V gene end was trimmed by 5 bases and the J gene end by 6 bases; junction bases not matched to a gene: 4. The CDR3 spans 14 residues. DNA for the CDR3: TGTGCCAGCAGCGTAAGCGGGGGGGGCAATGAGCAGTTCTTC. Residues: CASSVSGGGNEQFF.